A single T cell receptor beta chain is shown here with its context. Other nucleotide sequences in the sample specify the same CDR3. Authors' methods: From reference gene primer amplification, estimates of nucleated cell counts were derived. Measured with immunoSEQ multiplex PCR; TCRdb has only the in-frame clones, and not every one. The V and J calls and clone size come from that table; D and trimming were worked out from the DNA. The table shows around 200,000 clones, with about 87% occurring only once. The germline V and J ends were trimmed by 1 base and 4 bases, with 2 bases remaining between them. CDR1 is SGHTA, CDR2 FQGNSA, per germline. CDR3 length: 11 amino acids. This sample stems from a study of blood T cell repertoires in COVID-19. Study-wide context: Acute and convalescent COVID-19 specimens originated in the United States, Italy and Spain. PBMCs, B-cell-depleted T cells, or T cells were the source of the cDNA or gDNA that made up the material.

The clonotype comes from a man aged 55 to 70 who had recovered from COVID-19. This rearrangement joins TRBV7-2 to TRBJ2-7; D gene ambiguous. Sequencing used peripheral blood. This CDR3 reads CASSLVYEQYF. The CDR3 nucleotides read TGTGCCAGCAGCTTAGTATACGAGCAGTACTTC.